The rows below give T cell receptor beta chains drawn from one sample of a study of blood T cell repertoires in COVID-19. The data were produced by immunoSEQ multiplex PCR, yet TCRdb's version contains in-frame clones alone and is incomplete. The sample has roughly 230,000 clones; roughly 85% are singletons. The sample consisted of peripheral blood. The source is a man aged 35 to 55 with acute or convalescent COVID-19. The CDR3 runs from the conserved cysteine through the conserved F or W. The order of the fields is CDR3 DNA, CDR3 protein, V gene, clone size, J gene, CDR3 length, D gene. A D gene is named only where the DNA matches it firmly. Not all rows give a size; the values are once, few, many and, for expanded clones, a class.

TGTGCCAGCAGCCTTGACAGGGACACAGATACGCAGTATTTT CASSLDRDTDTQYF TRBV7-9 . TRBJ2-3 14 TRBD1
TGTGCCAGCAGCTTAACATCGAGCGGGGGGGTTTACAATGAGCAGTTCTTC CASSLTSSGGVYNEQFF TRBV7-2 . TRBJ2-1 17 TRBD2
TGCGCCAGCAGCCCCCTATTGTCCCAGGGGGGTCAGCCCCAGCATTTT CASSPLLSQGGQPQHF TRBV4-1 . TRBJ1-5 16 TRBD1
TGCAGCGGGGGACAGTTTAACACTGAAGCTTTCTTT CSGGQFNTEAFF TRBV29-1 . TRBJ1-1 12 TRBD1
TGTGCCTGGACGGGACAGCTGAACACTGAAGCTTTCTTT CAWTGQLNTEAFF TRBV30 . TRBJ1-1 13 TRBD1
TGCGCCAGCTTCGACAGGGGTAGCTCCTACGAGCAGTACTTC CASFDRGSSYEQYF TRBV5-1 . TRBJ2-7 14 TRBD1
TGTGCCAGCAGCTTGCCGGGGGGGCCGTGGGAGCAGTACTTC CASSLPGGPWEQYF TRBV7-2 . TRBJ2-7 14 TRBD2
TGTGCCAGCAGCCAAATCTACGGGTCCCGTTCACCCCTCCACTTT CASSQIYGSRSPLHF TRBV3-1/TRBV3-2 . TRBJ1-6 15 .
TGTGCCAGCAGCCAGTGGGGGACAGGCGGGGACACCATATATTTT CASSQWGTGGDTIYF TRBV3-1/TRBV3-2 few TRBJ1-3 15 TRBD1
TGTGCCAGCAGTGAAATCCTAGCGGGGAAGAGCTCCTACAATGAGCAGTTCTTC CASSEILAGKSSYNEQFF TRBV6-1 . TRBJ2-1 18 TRBD2
TGTGCCAGCAGCGCCAGGACAGTCTCCTACAATGAGCAGTTCTTC CASSARTVSYNEQFF TRBV9 . TRBJ2-1 15 .
TGTGCCAGCAGCTATTTAGCGGGGGGCCACTTATACCAAGAGACCCAGTACTTC CASSYLAGGHLYQETQYF TRBV7-9 once TRBJ2-5 18 TRBD2
TGTGCCAGCAGCTTATGGCTACAGGGTACGAAGACCCAGTACTTC CASSLWLQGTKTQYF TRBV2 . TRBJ2-5 15 .
TGTGCCTGGAGTCCAGGGGTGGGAGAGCAGTACTTC CAWSPGVGEQYF TRBV30 . TRBJ2-7 12 .
TGTGCCATCAGTGAGGGACAGAGGGGCTACACCTTC CAISEGQRGYTF TRBV10-3 . TRBJ1-2 12 .
TGCGCCAGCAGCGCGGGGACTAGCGTGTGGAACGAGCAGTACTTC CASSAGTSVWNEQYF TRBV5-1 . TRBJ2-7 15 TRBD2
TGCGCCAGCAGCTTCGCAGGGGGGAACACTGAAGCTTTCTTT CASSFAGGNTEAFF TRBV5-1 . TRBJ1-1 14 TRBD1
TGTGCCACCAGTGAGACTCTAGCGGGGGGGTACACCGGGGAGCTGTTTTTT CATSETLAGGYTGELFF TRBV24-1 once TRBJ2-2 17 TRBD2
TGTGCCAGCAGTAACGGACAGGGGAGAAAAGAGACCCAGTACTTC CASSNGQGRKETQYF TRBV6-2/TRBV6-3 once TRBJ2-5 15 TRBD1
TGTGCCAGCAGCCCCCGGGGGGCAGCCGGGGAGCTGTTTTTT CASSPRGAAGELFF TRBV9 . TRBJ2-2 14 .
TGCGCCAGCAGCTCCACGGACAGGGTTACCGGGGAGCTGTTTTTT CASSSTDRVTGELFF TRBV5-1 once TRBJ2-2 15 TRBD1
TGTGCCAGCAGCCGTACTCTGGGACAGGGAGCAAACGAGCAGTACTTC CASSRTLGQGANEQYF TRBV4-2 . TRBJ2-7 16 TRBD1